These 28 T cell receptor beta chains originate from one sample sequenced in a study of T-cell memory formation after mild COVID-19 (dated by TCRdb to the early 2020s). The library was obtained by 5' RACE. Sequencing used an Illumina NovaSeq 6000. Using fastp trimming at Q25 and MiXCR clonotype assembly, TCRdb reanalyzed the public sequencing data and kept in-frame beta chains. Rows are combined by CDR3 protein, so each entry shows the most common genes and DNA. Here the sample has about 410,000 distinct CDR3 sequences; around a quarter occur a single time. Clones ranked in the top ten supply about an eighth of the sample. The specimen sequenced was PBMCs or a T cell subset sorted from them (not recorded which). These receptors were collected from an adult woman who had mild COVID-19 (a few samples of this study predate the infection). The sample titles of this study are shuffled in the database, so cell type and time point are left out; the donor was told from shared clones.

The chain recombines TRBV25-1 with TRBJ1-5; D not certain. The CDR3 is made up of 12 amino acids. V lost 4 bases and J lost 5, with 6 bases in between. Germline loops: CDR1 MGHDK, CDR2 SYGVNS. CDR3 DNA sequence: TGTGCCAGCAGTGGATCCGATCAGCCCCAGCATTTT. The encoded protein is CASSGSDQPQHF.

This sequence joins TRBV2 and TRBJ2-3; D is possibly TRBD1 (5 bases). V lost 7 bases and J lost 3, with 17 bases in between. Germline lookup yields CDR1 SNHLY and CDR2 FYNNEI. CDR3 length: 15 amino acids. For the CDR3, the DNA is TGTGCCAGCAAACGGGTGACAGACCCTACAGATACGCAGTATTTT. Translated, it gives CASKRVTDPTDTQYF.

This rearrangement joins TRBV24-1 to TRBJ2-4; D is possibly TRBD1 (6 bases). The germline CDR1 and CDR2 sequences are KGHDR and SFDVKD. Trimming took 12 bases from V and 0 from J, leaving 20 bases between them. This CDR3 has 16 residues. The CDR3 bases are TGTGCCCCACGTGTGGACAGAGTACTAGCCAAAAACATTCAGTACTTC. Protein sequence: CAPRVDRVLAKNIQYF.

The rearrangement links TRBV20-1 to TRBJ1-2; no clear D gene. Germline CDR1 reads DFQATT; CDR2 reads SNEGSKA (reference sequence). CDR3 length equals 11 residues. V was cut by 2 bases and J by 7 bases, with 8 bases left in between. The CDR3 loop is CSARIPFGYTF. The CDR3 coding sequence is TGCAGTGCTAGAATCCCGTTTGGCTACACCTTC.

The rearrangement links TRBV2 to TRBJ2-7; perhaps D is TRBD1 or TRBD2 (5 bases each). V was pared by 7 bases and J by 6 bases, with 19 bases between. This CDR3 is 14 amino acids long. Germline V gene data show CDR1 as SNHLY and CDR2 as FYNNEI. The CDR3 DNA is TGTGCCAGCAAATCCCGGGACGGACCTATCGAGCAGTACTTC. Protein: CASKSRDGPIEQYF.

This chain connects TRBV24-1 to TRBJ2-3, with unresolved D. Germline V gene sequence: CDR1 KGHDR, CDR2 SFDVKD. This CDR3 has 16 residues. V was pared by 1 base and J by 0 bases, with 10 bases between. This CDR3 is CATSDFSVSSTDTQYF. The CDR3 bases are TGTGCCACCAGTGATTTTTCGGTTTCTAGCACAGATACGCAGTATTTT.

The chain links TRBV6-2 or TRBV6-3 to TRBJ1-5, with 7 bases that match TRBD1. The germline V gene encodes CDR1 MNHEY and CDR2 SVGEGT. CDR3 size: 15 residues. J gave up 7 bases and V 9 bases, and 15 bases lay outside the gene matches. CDR3 protein: CASERGRLSLQPQHF. The CDR3 bases are TGTGCCAGTGAGAGGGGGCGCCTAAGTTTGCAGCCCCAGCATTTT.

The chain is built from TRBV6-2 or TRBV6-3 and TRBJ2-3, with D unresolved. The CDR3 is made up of 16 amino acids. V was shortened by 0 bases and J by 6 bases, with 16 bases between the two germline ends. Germline lookup yields CDR1 MNHEY and CDR2 SVGEGT. The CDR3 sequence is CASSYSPGQGSDTQYF. As DNA, the CDR3 is TGTGCCAGCAGTTACTCGCCAGGCCAAGGATCGGATACGCAGTATTTT.

This clonotype has only a few counts. Here the CDR3 DNA reads TGCGCCAGCAGCCAAGCGAGTACTACTAGATCAGATACGCAGTATTTT. Translated, it gives CASSQASTTRSDTQYF. This sequence joins TRBV4-3 and TRBJ2-3, with TRBD2 as a possible D gene (5 bases). Trimming took 1 base from V and 4 from J, leaving 15 bases between them. Looked up from germline, CDR1 is LGHNA and CDR2 is YSLEER. CDR3 length equals 16 residues.

In its sample, this clonotype was seen a few times. The gene calls are TRBV9 and TRBJ2-2; no reliable D call. Germline V CDR1 and CDR2: SGDLS, YYNGEE. Between the trimmed V and J ends, which lost 1 base and 5 bases, there was a span of 12 bases. The CDR3 loop spans 15 amino acids. The CDR3 bases are TGTGCCAGCAGCGTATTCTCGGGTCCGACCGGGGAGCTGTTTTTT. Translating gives CASSVFSGPTGELFF.

The rearrangement uses TRBV7-2 and TRBJ1-2; D unresolved. The CDR3 has 16 amino acids. Trimming took 1 base from V and 2 from J, leaving 14 bases between them. The germline V gene encodes CDR1 SGHTA and CDR2 FQGNSA. In DNA form, the CDR3 reads TGTGCCAGCAGCTTAGTCAGTAGAGCAGTCAACTATGGCTACACCTTC. Translated: CASSLVSRAVNYGYTF.

The gene calls are TRBV25-1 and TRBJ1-1, with D possibly TRBD1 on 6 matching bases. The CDR3 contains 15 residues. Germline-derived CDR1 and CDR2 are MGHDK and SYGVNS. Trimming took 5 bases from V and 5 from J, leaving 18 bases between them. The CDR3 spells CASSPLTRTATEAFF. The CDR3 DNA follows: TGTGCCAGCAGTCCCCTTACTCGGACAGCTACTGAAGCTTTCTTT.

The gene calls are TRBV6-2 or TRBV6-3 and TRBJ2-1; a possible D gene is TRBD1 (6 bases). This CDR3 region has 15 residues. The germline V and J ends were trimmed by 6 bases and 6 bases, with 18 bases remaining between them. Germline CDR1 is MNHEY and CDR2 is SVGEGT. CDR3 sequence: CASRPRTARLNEQFF. The CDR3 DNA sequence: TGTGCCAGCAGGCCCCGGACAGCCCGCCTCAATGAGCAGTTCTTC.

In this sample, this clonotype turned up a few times. This chain links TRBV7-3 with TRBJ2-3, with 8 bases identical to TRBD2. V shed 3 bases, J shed 1 base, and the junction held 3 bases outside the gene matches. CDR3 length: 15 amino acids. Germline values: CDR1 SGHTA, CDR2 FQGTGA. This CDR3 is CASSFTGGRTDTQYF. CDR3 nucleotides: TGTGCCAGCAGCTTTACGGGAGGGCGCACAGATACGCAGTATTTT.

This clonotype has a handful of counts. The chain uses TRBV5-4 and TRBJ2-3, with TRBD2 matching over 10 bases. V trimming: 0 bases; J trimming: 0 bases; junction bases outside the gene matches: 4. The CDR3 is 17 residues long. CDR1 is SGHNT and CDR2 is YYREEE in the germline V gene (reference sequence). The CDR3 loop reads CASSLELLAGSTDTQYF. The CDR3 nucleotides are TGTGCCAGCAGCTTGGAATTACTAGCGGGGAGCACAGATACGCAGTATTTT.

The sample holds a few counts of this clonotype. The J gene is TRBJ1-2, the V gene TRBV7-8, with 8 bases matching TRBD1. Germline lookup yields CDR1 SGHVS and CDR2 FQNEAQ. J was trimmed by 2 bases and V by 4 bases; bases with no gene match: 6. The CDR3 consists of 15 residues. CDR3 in DNA: TGTGCCAGCAGCTCCGGGACAGGAGCGAACTATGGCTACACCTTC. This translates into CASSSGTGANYGYTF.

The chain employs TRBV19 and TRBJ2-1; the D gene is possibly TRBD2 (5 bases). Germline V gives CDR1 LNHDA, CDR2 SQIVND (reference sequence). CDR3 length: 12 amino acids. Trimming left V 8 bases short and J 8 bases short, with 13 bases between. Here the CDR3 DNA reads TGTGCCAGTCGCAACTGGGAGTATGAGCAGTTCTTC. The encoded protein is CASRNWEYEQFF.

The chain recombines TRBV2 with TRBJ1-2; TRBD1 is a possible D gene (5 bases). Germline V lookup: CDR1 SNHLY, CDR2 FYNNEI. V was cut by 2 bases and J by 8 bases, with 15 bases left in between. CDR3 length: 14 residues. The CDR3 region has the DNA TGTGCCAGCAGTGAATCTGGGGGTTCGAGGGGCTACACCTTC. This translates into CASSESGGSRGYTF. The full variable domain, in which reference TRBV2 and TRBJ1-2 provide the parts outside the CDR3, is EPEVTQTPSHQVTQMGQEVILRCVPISNHLYFYWYRQILGQKVEFLVSFYNNEISEKSEIFDDQFSVERPDGSNFTLKIRSTKLEDSAMYFCASSESGGSRGYTFGSGTRLTVV.

The chain joins TRBV19 to TRBJ2-3, with D tentatively TRBD1 (6 bases). The CDR3 has 17 residues. The germline V and J ends were trimmed by 2 bases and 5 bases, with 20 bases remaining between them. Per the germline V gene, CDR1 is LNHDA and CDR2 is SQIVND (reference sequence). The CDR3 bases are TGTGCCAGTAGTATACCTCCCCGGGACACCCAAGAAGATACGCAGTATTTT. It is translated as CASSIPPRDTQEDTQYF.

V is TRBV5-1 and J is TRBJ2-3, with no clear D. Trimming shortened V by 3 bases and J by 0 bases, and 14 bases separated the two germline ends. Germline V gives CDR1 SGHRS, CDR2 YFSETQ. The CDR3 spans 16 residues. The CDR3 region is CASSSYGLLSTDTQYF. The CDR3 DNA follows: TGCGCCAGCAGCTCATACGGGCTACTAAGCACAGATACGCAGTATTTT. The whole variable domain, filled in from reference TRBV5-1 and TRBJ2-3, reads KAGVTQTPRYLIKTRGQQVTLSCSPISGHRSVSWYQQTPGQGLQFLFEYFSETQRNKGNFPGRFSGRQFSNSRSEMNVSTLELGDSALYLCASSSYGLLSTDTQYFGPGTRLTVL.

The V gene is TRBV20-1, the J gene TRBJ2-3, with D possibly called TRBD1 or TRBD2 (5 bases each). V was clipped by 3 bases and J by 1 base, with 8 bases between them. Germline CDR1 is DFQATT and CDR2 is SNEGSKA (reference sequence). The CDR3 is made up of 13 amino acids. The CDR3 is CSASRDRTDTQYF. CDR3 DNA sequence: TGCAGTGCTAGTCGGGACCGCACAGATACGCAGTATTTT.

The rearrangement joins TRBV7-9 to TRBJ2-4, with D perhaps TRBD1 (5 bases). CDR3 length equals 14 residues. V was clipped by 4 bases and J by 3 bases, with 10 bases between them. Germline CDR1 reads SEHNR; CDR2 reads FQNEAQ (reference sequence). The CDR3 sequence is CASSSAQGKNIQYF. The CDR3 nucleotides read TGTGCCAGCAGCTCCGCCCAGGGCAAAAACATTCAGTACTTC. The variable domain in full, with the rest retrieved from reference TRBV7-9 and TRBJ2-4, is DTGVSQNPRHKITKRGQNVTFRCDPISEHNRLYWYRQTLGQGPEFLTYFQNEAQLEKSRLLSDRFSAERPKGSFSTLEIQRTEQGDSAMYLCASSSAQGKNIQYFGAGTRLSVL.

The chain joins TRBV28 to TRBJ1-5, with D perhaps matching TRBD1 (6 bases). The CDR3 covers 14 residues. Trimming took 6 bases from V and 6 from J, leaving 15 bases between them. CDR1 and CDR2 (germline): MDHEN, SYDVKM. Here the CDR3 reads CASRPTGSRQPQHF. CDR3 DNA sequence: TGTGCCAGCAGACCTACAGGGAGTCGTCAGCCCCAGCATTTT.

The chain employs TRBV5-1 and TRBJ2-1, with TRBD2 matching over 11 bases. Trimming took 0 bases from V and 10 from J; bases not matched to a gene: 6. This CDR3 spans 15 amino acids. Germline lookup yields CDR1 SGHRS and CDR2 YFSETQ. This CDR3 reads CASSLEGTSGEEQFF. DNA of the CDR3: TGCGCCAGCAGCTTGGAAGGGACTAGCGGTGAGGAGCAGTTCTTC.

In DNA form, the CDR3 reads TGTGCCAGCAGCCTCAGCGGGAGGAGAAGTAGCTCCTACAATGAGCAGTTCTTC. It encodes CASSLSGRRSSSYNEQFF. The rearrangement joins TRBV3-1 to TRBJ2-1; 9 nucleotides align to TRBD2. V gave up 4 bases and J gave up 0 bases; unmatched junction bases: 10. Germline V lookup: CDR1 LGHDT, CDR2 YNNKEL (reference sequence). The CDR3 is made up of 18 amino acids.

This clonotype was recorded many times. The chain joins TRBV5-1 to TRBJ1-1; TRBD1 matches 7 bases. The CDR3 consists of 16 residues. V was pared by 4 bases and J by 4 bases, with 13 bases of the junction left unmatched. CDR1 and CDR2 (germline): SGHRS, YFSETQ. CDR3 sequence (DNA): TGCGCCAGCAGCCGTCGACAGGGCGGAGAGGGCACTGAAGCTTTCTTT. Translated: CASSRRQGGEGTEAFF.

The V and J genes are TRBV11-2 and TRBJ2-3; 7 nucleotides match TRBD1. The CDR3 covers 12 residues. Per the germline V gene, CDR1 is SGHAT and CDR2 is FQNNGV. V was pared by 7 bases and J by 7 bases, with 5 bases of the junction left unmatched. The CDR3 nucleotides read TGTGCCAGCACCAAGACAGGGAATACGCAGTATTTT. This translates into CASTKTGNTQYF.

This clonotype was counted a few times. This chain links TRBV3-1 with TRBJ2-2; no reliable D call. The CDR3 length is 13 residues. The V end lost 0 bases, the J end lost 7 bases, and 6 bases lay between the germline ends. Germline-derived CDR1 and CDR2 are LGHDT and YNNKEL (reference sequence). The CDR3 is CASSQDLIGELFF. The CDR3 nucleotides read TGTGCCAGCAGCCAAGATTTGATCGGGGAGCTGTTTTTT.